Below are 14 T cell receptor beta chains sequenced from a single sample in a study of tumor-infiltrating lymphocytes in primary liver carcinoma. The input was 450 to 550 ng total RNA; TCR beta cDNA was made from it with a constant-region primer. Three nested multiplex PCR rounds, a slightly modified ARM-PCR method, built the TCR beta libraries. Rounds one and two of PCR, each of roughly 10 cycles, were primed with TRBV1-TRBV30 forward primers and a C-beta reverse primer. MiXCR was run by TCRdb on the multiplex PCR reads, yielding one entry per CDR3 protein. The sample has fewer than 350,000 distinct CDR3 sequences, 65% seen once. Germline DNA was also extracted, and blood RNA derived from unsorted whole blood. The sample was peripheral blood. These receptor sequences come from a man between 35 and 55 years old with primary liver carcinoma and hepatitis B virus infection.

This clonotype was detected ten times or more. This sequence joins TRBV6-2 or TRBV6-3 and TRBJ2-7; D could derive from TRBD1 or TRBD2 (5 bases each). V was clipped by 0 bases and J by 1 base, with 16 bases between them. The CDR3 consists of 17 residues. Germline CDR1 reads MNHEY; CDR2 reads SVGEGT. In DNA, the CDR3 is TGTGCCAGCAGTTACTCCGACTTGGGACGACGATCCTACGAGCAGTACTTC. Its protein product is CASSYSDLGRRSYEQYF.

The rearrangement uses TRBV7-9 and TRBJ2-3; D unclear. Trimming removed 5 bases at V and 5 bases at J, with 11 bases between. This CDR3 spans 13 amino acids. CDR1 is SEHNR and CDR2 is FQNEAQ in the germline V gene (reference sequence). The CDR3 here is CASSPQLEDTQYF. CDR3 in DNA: TGTGCCAGCAGCCCGCAACTTGAAGATACGCAGTATTTT.

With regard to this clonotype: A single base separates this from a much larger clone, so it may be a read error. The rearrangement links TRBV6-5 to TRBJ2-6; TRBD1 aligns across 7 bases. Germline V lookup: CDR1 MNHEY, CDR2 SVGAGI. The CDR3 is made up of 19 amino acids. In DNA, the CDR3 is TGTGCCAGCAGTTTCTATACAGGGGCTGTATCATCTGGGGTCAACGTCCTGACTTTC. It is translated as CASSFYTGAVSSGVNVLTF.

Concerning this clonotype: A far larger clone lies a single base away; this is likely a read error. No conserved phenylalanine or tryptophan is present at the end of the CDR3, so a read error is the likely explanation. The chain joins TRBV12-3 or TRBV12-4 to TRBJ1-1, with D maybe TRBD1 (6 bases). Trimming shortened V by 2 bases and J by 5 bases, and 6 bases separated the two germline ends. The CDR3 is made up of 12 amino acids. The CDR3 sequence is CASSLQGTEAFL. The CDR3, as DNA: TGTGCCAGCAGTTTACAGGGGACTGAAGCTTTCCTT.

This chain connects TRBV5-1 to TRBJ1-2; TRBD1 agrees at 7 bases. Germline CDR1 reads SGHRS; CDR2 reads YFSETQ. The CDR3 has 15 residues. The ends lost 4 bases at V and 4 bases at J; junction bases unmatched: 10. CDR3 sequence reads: CASSLGDSSGYGYTF. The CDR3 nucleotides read TGCGCCAGCAGCCTCGGGGACAGTTCGGGCTATGGCTACACCTTC. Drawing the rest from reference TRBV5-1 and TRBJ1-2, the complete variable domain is KAGVTQTPRYLIKTRGQQVTLSCSPISGHRSVSWYQQTPGQGLQFLFEYFSETQRNKGNFPGRFSGRQFSNSRSEMNVSTLELGDSALYLCASSLGDSSGYGYTFGSGTRLTVV.

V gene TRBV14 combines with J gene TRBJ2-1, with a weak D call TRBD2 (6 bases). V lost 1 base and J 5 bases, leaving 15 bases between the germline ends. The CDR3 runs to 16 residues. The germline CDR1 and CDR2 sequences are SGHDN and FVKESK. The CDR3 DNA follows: TGTGCCAGCAGCCAAGCAAGGACTACTTTTCACAATGAGCAGTTCTTC. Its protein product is CASSQARTTFHNEQFF.

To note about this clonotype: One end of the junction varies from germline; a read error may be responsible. CDR3 protein: CASGLSWDSTDTQYF. The CDR3, as DNA: TGTGCCAGCGGCTTATCATGGGATAGCACGGATACGCAGTATTTT. This sequence joins TRBV11-2 and TRBJ2-3; D is unclear. Germline V gene lookup returns CDR1 SGHAT and CDR2 FQNNGV. There are 15 residues in the CDR3.

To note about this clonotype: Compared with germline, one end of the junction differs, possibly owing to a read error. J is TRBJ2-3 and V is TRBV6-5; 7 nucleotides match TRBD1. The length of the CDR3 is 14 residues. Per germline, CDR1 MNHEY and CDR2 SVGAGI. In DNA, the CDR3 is TGTGCCAGTAGTTACGTGACAGGGACAGATACGCAGTATTTT. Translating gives CASSYVTGTDTQYF.

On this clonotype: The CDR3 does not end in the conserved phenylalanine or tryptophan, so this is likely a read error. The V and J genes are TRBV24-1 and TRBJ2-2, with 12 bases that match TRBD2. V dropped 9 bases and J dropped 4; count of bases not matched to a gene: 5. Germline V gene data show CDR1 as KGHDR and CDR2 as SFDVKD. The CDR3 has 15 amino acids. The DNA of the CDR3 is TGTGCCACCCATCCGGGACTAGCGGGCACCGGGGAGCTGTTTTTA. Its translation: CATHPGLAGTGELFL.

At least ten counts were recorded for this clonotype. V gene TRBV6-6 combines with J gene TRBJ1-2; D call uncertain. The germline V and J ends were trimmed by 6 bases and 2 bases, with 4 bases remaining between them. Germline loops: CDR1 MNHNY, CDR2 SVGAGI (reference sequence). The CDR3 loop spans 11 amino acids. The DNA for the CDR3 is TGTGCCAGCAGCCCCAACTATGGCTACACCTTC. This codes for CASSPNYGYTF.

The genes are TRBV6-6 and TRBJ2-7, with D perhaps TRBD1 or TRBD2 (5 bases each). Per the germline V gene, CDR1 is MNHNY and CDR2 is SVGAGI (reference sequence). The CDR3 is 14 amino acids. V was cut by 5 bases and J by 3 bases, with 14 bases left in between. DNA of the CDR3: TGTGCCAGCAGTAGAGGGCAGGGAATCTACGAGCAGTACTTC. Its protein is CASSRGQGIYEQYF.

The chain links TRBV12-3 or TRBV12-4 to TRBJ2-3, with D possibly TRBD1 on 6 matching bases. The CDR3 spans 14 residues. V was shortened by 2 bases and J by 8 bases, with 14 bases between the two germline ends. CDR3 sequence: CASSLSRGRGTQYF. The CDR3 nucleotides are TGTGCCAGCAGTTTAAGTCGGGGCAGGGGTACGCAGTATTTT.

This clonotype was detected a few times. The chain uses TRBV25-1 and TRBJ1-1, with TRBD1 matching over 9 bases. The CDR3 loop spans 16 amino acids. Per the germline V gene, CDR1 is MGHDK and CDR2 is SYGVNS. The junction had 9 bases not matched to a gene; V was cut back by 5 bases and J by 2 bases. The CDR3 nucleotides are TGTGCCAGCAGTCGGCTGCCGGGACAGGGAAACACTGAAGCTTTCTTT. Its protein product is CASSRLPGQGNTEAFF.

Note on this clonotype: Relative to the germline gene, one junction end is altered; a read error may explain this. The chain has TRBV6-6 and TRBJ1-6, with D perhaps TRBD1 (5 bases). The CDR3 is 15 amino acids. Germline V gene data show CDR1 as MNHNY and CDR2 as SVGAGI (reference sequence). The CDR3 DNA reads TGCGCCATCAGACCCTCGCAGGGTGTTAATTCACCCCTCCACTTT. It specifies CAIRPSQGVNSPLHF.